The source of this T cell receptor beta chain is a study of T cells after yellow fever vaccination (dated by TCRdb to the late 2010s). Context from the whole study: The SMART-Seq v4 Ultra Low Input RNA kit was used to prepare libraries from fractions with low cell numbers. Blood samples were taken at several timepoints before and after primary and secondary immunization, and bulk PBMC replicates and cell subsets were isolated. To track T-cell clones before and after primary and booster YFV17D yellow fever vaccination, bulk TCR alpha and beta repertoires were sequenced longitudinally. Two healthy male donors, one aged 18 to 30 and one aged 30 to 39 years, were included in the cohort. The study at large found these results: A small fraction of clonotypes showed up in both the CD4 and CD8 compartments, probably as a result of convergent recombination. Computational filtering was required because FACS-sorted repertoires could contain abundant contaminating clonotypes from the bulk population. Because the study included only two donors, the extent to which the findings can be generalized is limited. The secondary T-cell response was weaker than the primary response but faster, peaking on day 5 instead of day 15. Most clones expanded after primary vaccination were re-detected after the booster (96% of CD4 and about nine tenths of CD8), suggesting broad memory maintenance.

In light of the paper, this sample's treatment or condition label describes: live attenuated yellow fever vaccine strain. At each blood-draw timepoint, two biological replicates of bulk PBMCs were obtained. A standard Ficoll-Paque protocol was used to isolate PBMCs from peripheral blood. RNA was extracted with TriZol from bulk PBMCs, CD4 and CD8 fractions, and dextramer-positive and dextramer-negative fractions. This clonotype was observed at least ten times. Its antigen is still unknown. No base quality values were provided; no much bigger clone lies one nucleotide off. These reads were obtained on an Illumina NovaSeq 6000. TCR cDNA was made using 5'RACE template switching, a step that added a universal primer site and unique molecular identifiers. Priming of cDNA synthesis was performed from both the TCR alpha and TCR beta constant segments. Two PCR steps were used to amplify libraries, with sample barcodes and sequencing adapters being added in the second step. Sequencing of libraries was done on Illumina HiSeq 2500 (2x100 bp) or NovaSeq (2x150 bp). In the original analysis: MIGEC handled demultiplexing of reads and collapsing into UMI consensus sequences, while MiXCR performed V(D)J alignment. Using edgeR on replicate PBMC samples, clonotypes were called vaccine-responding if FDR was below 0.01 and the log2 fold change was above 5 up to day 15. Bulk clonotypes were assigned CD4 or CD8 identity according to which sequenced CD4 or CD8 repertoire held them at higher abundance. The public reads were reprocessed in TCRdb via fastp at Q25 and MiXCR, keeping in-frame beta chains. Each record represents a unique CDR3 protein, reported with the most common genes and DNA among its rows. The V and J calls shown here were made by TCRdb, not taken from the authors' results. The sample has a few hundred thousand distinct CDR3 sequences on record, approximately 3.8% of them singletons. Roughly a quarter of the sample is taken by the ten largest.

The CDR3 runs 19 residues from the cysteine to the phenylalanine. This entry keeps only the CDR3 DNA: 57 bases, framed from base 1. From a lookup of the germline V gene (reference sequence), CDR1 and CDR2 are SEHNR and FQNEAQ. Here V drops 6 bases and J drops 1 base, and the junction holds 17 bases not matched to any gene. This sample comprised PBMCs, obtained on the day of the yellow fever booster vaccination. The origin of this receptor is a man aged 18 to 29 who received the YFV17D yellow fever vaccine. The chain couples TRBV7-9 to TRBJ2-5, with 10 bases in between that match TRBD2. CDR3 reads: CASRRQGLWASGGQETQYF. The DNA reads TGTGCCAGCAGAAGACAGGGACTTTGGGCTAGCGGGGGCCAAGAGACCCAGTACTTC.